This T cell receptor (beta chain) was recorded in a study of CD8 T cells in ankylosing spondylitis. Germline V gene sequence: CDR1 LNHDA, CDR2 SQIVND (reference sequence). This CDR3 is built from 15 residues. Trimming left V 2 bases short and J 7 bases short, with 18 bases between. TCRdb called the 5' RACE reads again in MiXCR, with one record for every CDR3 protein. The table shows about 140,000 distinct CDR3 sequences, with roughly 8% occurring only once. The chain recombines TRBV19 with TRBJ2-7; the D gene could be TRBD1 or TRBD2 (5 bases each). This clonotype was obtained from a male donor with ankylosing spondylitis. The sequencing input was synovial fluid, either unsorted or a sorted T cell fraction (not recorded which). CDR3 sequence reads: CASSILGLAGGEQYF. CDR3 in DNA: TGTGCCAGTAGTATACTGGGGCTAGCCGGCGGTGAGCAGTACTTC.